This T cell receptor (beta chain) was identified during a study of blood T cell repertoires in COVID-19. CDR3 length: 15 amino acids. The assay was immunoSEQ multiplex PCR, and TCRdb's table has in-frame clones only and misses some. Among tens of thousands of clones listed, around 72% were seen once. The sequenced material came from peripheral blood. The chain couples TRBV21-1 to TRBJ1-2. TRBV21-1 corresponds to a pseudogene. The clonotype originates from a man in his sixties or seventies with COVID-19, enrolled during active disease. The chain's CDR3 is CASSKGTTEGYGYTF. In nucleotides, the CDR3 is TGTGCCAGCAGCAAAGGTACAACCGAGGGATATGGCTACACCTTC.